The rows below give T cell receptor beta chains drawn from one sample of a study of cytomegalovirus exposure and HLA in healthy donors. The method was immunoSEQ multiplex PCR; TCRdb's version includes in-frame clones alone and lacks a portion of them. The data hold 220,000 or so clones, with about 77% observed a single time. Sequencing was performed on PBMCs. The source is a woman in her twenties or thirties in good health and CMV-seronegative. CDR3s leave out the opening cysteine and the closing phenylalanine or tryptophan. Fields, in order: J gene, V gene, clone size, CDR3 protein. Only part of the rows carry a size: once, few, many, or a class if the clone is expanded.

J gene: TRBJ2-5
V gene: TRBV5-1
clone size: once
CDR3 protein: ASSLGLALKETQY

J gene: TRBJ1-2
V gene: TRBV28
clone size: -
CDR3 protein: ASRTGAYGYT

J gene: TRBJ2-3
V gene: TRBV4-1
clone size: few
CDR3 protein: ASSPPGLAPTALSTDTQY

J gene: TRBJ2-7
V gene: TRBV11-2
clone size: -
CDR3 protein: ASTTGRGPLYEQY

J gene: TRBJ2-5
V gene: TRBV9
clone size: -
CDR3 protein: ASSYRRDSETQY

J gene: TRBJ1-4
V gene: TRBV5-5
clone size: -
CDR3 protein: ASSQGTGFNEKLF

J gene: TRBJ1-4
V gene: TRBV7-9
clone size: -
CDR3 protein: ASSLDRANEKLF

J gene: TRBJ1-6
V gene: TRBV30
clone size: -
CDR3 protein: AWLQGKGLGNSPLH

J gene: TRBJ2-2
V gene: TRBV7-9
clone size: -
CDR3 protein: ASSSAGQLNTGELF

J gene: TRBJ2-5
V gene: TRBV7-3
clone size: -
CDR3 protein: ASSLIGWETQY

J gene: TRBJ2-7
V gene: TRBV10-2
clone size: -
CDR3 protein: ASIGQTDYEQY

J gene: TRBJ2-1
V gene: TRBV11-2
clone size: -
CDR3 protein: ASSYDDRAVDEQF

J gene: TRBJ2-5
V gene: TRBV5-1
clone size: -
CDR3 protein: ASSFSGSREETQY

J gene: TRBJ2-5
V gene: TRBV5-1
clone size: -
CDR3 protein: ASSRGGQDEETQY

J gene: TRBJ1-1
V gene: TRBV6-6
clone size: once
CDR3 protein: ASSYSRGGTEAF

J gene: TRBJ2-6
V gene: TRBV5-8
clone size: few
CDR3 protein: ASSKRGSGANVLT

J gene: TRBJ2-7
V gene: TRBV10-2
clone size: -
CDR3 protein: ASGRLAGTPSYEQY

J gene: TRBJ2-2
V gene: TRBV6-6
clone size: once
CDR3 protein: ASSHPPRLPELF

J gene: TRBJ1-5
V gene: TRBV30
clone size: -
CDR3 protein: AWATGRADNRPQH

J gene: TRBJ2-7
V gene: TRBV2
clone size: -
CDR3 protein: ATLRDSSYEQY

J gene: TRBJ2-6
V gene: TRBV6-5
clone size: few
CDR3 protein: ASSTSSGANVLT

J gene: TRBJ2-3
V gene: TRBV12-5
clone size: -
CDR3 protein: ASGLVAGLSTDTQY

J gene: TRBJ2-7
V gene: TRBV6-4
clone size: -
CDR3 protein: ASSEIQGAEQY

J gene: TRBJ1-3
V gene: TRBV19
clone size: -
CDR3 protein: ASSTNSPLTPLSGNTIY

J gene: TRBJ2-2
V gene: TRBV11-3
clone size: -
CDR3 protein: ASSLGGTGELF

J gene: TRBJ1-1
V gene: TRBV30
clone size: -
CDR3 protein: AWERDRGLEAF

J gene: TRBJ2-7
V gene: TRBV5-4
clone size: -
CDR3 protein: ASSLAEGSEQY

J gene: TRBJ2-7
V gene: TRBV6-6
clone size: -
CDR3 protein: ARGTGDYEQY

J gene: TRBJ2-7
V gene: TRBV5-4
clone size: -
CDR3 protein: ASSLDKGRYEQY

J gene: TRBJ2-1
V gene: TRBV10-3
clone size: -
CDR3 protein: AISDLGGEHDEQF

J gene: TRBJ1-3
V gene: TRBV5-6
clone size: -
CDR3 protein: ASSLGYADSGNTIY

J gene: TRBJ1-3
V gene: TRBV21-1
clone size: -
CDR3 protein: ASSPGQDWNTIY

J gene: TRBJ1-1
V gene: TRBV7-2
clone size: -
CDR3 protein: ASSSKNRGRTEAF

J gene: TRBJ1-5
V gene: TRBV23-1
clone size: -
CDR3 protein: ASQQPQGKDQPQH

J gene: TRBJ2-2
V gene: TRBV5-1
clone size: once
CDR3 protein: ASSLAAGRTGELF

J gene: TRBJ2-7
V gene: TRBV5-4
clone size: -
CDR3 protein: ASSFRGMEYEQY

J gene: TRBJ1-5
V gene: TRBV7-9
clone size: -
CDR3 protein: ASSLEAGLNQPQH

J gene: TRBJ1-6
V gene: TRBV7-6
clone size: -
CDR3 protein: ASTHGGGSPLH

J gene: TRBJ2-7
V gene: TRBV30
clone size: -
CDR3 protein: AWSGSYEQY

J gene: TRBJ1-6
V gene: TRBV5-1
clone size: -
CDR3 protein: ASSFSRGQHNSPLH

J gene: TRBJ1-5
V gene: TRBV19
clone size: few
CDR3 protein: ASSRGGTNNQPQH

J gene: TRBJ2-1
V gene: TRBV7-9
clone size: few
CDR3 protein: ASSAGQGGQF

J gene: TRBJ1-1
V gene: TRBV11-2
clone size: -
CDR3 protein: ASSSTGGVRNTEAF

J gene: TRBJ1-4
V gene: TRBV9
clone size: few
CDR3 protein: ASSPRGATNEKLF

J gene: TRBJ1-2
V gene: TRBV25-1
clone size: few
CDR3 protein: ASSADLKNYGYT

J gene: TRBJ1-5
V gene: TRBV27
clone size: once
CDR3 protein: ASSPTLKTGGWNQPQH

J gene: TRBJ1-2
V gene: TRBV19
clone size: -
CDR3 protein: ASSPGTENYGYT

J gene: TRBJ2-1
V gene: TRBV9
clone size: -
CDR3 protein: ASSVVGLRDNEQF

J gene: TRBJ2-5
V gene: TRBV7-9
clone size: -
CDR3 protein: ASSGRGSTEQY

J gene: TRBJ1-3
V gene: TRBV6-1
clone size: -
CDR3 protein: ASGSTGLAGNTIY

J gene: TRBJ2-1
V gene: TRBV19
clone size: -
CDR3 protein: ASAGGPINEQF

J gene: TRBJ2-1
V gene: TRBV4-2
clone size: once
CDR3 protein: ASSQDPEQIWSNEQF

J gene: TRBJ2-3
V gene: TRBV7-9
clone size: -
CDR3 protein: SSSFVPDTQY